This T cell receptor (beta chain) was profiled in a study of shared clonotypes between healthy human individuals. Assay used: immunoSEQ multiplex PCR; TCRdb lists only in-frame clones, some missing. This table holds 1,500,000 or so clones, around 98.5% found once. CDR1 and CDR2 (germline): SGHTA, FQGTGA. The CDR3 loop spans 19 amino acids. Trimming removed 4 bases from V and 0 bases from J, with 25 bases in between. Sequencing was performed on naive CD4+ T cells sorted from blood. Noted subset: CD45RA+ positively selected. The sequence derives from a man younger than 45 in good health. The V and J genes are TRBV7-3 and TRBJ2-7, with D unresolved. The CDR3 is CASSSIGLIGSESSYEQYF. CDR3 DNA sequence: TGTGCCAGCAGCTCAATAGGCCTAATAGGCAGCGAAAGCTCCTACGAGCAGTACTTC.